Following are 28 T cell receptor beta chains from one sample sequenced in a study of T cells in Graves' hyperthyroidism and ophthalmopathy. TCR beta CDR3 sequences were amplified from RNA transcripts. HTBI primers were used for first-round RT-PCR of the TCR CDR3. TCRdb used MiXCR to reprocess the multiplex PCR reads, holding one entry per CDR3 protein. Altogether 600,000 to 700,000 distinct CDR3 sequences are present, under 15% being singletons, with the ten largest covering around 4%. What was sequenced was blood. The receptors derive from a woman aged 40 to 50 with Graves' ophthalmopathy.

This clonotype was picked up many times. The V and J genes are TRBV6-1 and TRBJ2-2; 9 bases match TRBD1. CDR1 and CDR2 from the germline V gene are MNHNS and SASEGT. J was trimmed by 3 bases and V by 1 base; bases with no gene match: 0. This CDR3 contains 15 residues. The CDR3 sequence: CASSEGTGDTGELFF. The CDR3 nucleotides are TGTGCCAGCAGTGAAGGGACAGGGGACACCGGGGAGCTGTTTTTT.

This clonotype was detected many times. This chain joins TRBV6-1 and TRBJ2-7, with 8 positions matching TRBD2. After removal of 6 bases from V and 6 bases from J, the junction contained 10 bases not matched to a gene. Germline V CDR1 and CDR2: MNHNS, SASEGT. This CDR3 is 14 amino acids long. Here the CDR3 DNA reads TGTGCCAGCAGGGAGACGGGAGGGCCAAGCGAGCAGTACTTC. Its protein is CASRETGGPSEQYF.

This clonotype was found many times. A much more abundant neighbour one base away suggests this may be a read error. This chain connects TRBV27 to TRBJ2-5; 7 bases line up with TRBD2. Looked up from germline, CDR1 is MNHEY and CDR2 is SMNVEV (reference sequence). This CDR3 has 15 residues. V was clipped by 7 bases and J by 4 bases; unmatched bases: 12. CDR3 sequence: CASNFSWRGTETQYF. CDR3 DNA sequence: TGTGCCAGCAATTTCTCTTGGCGGGGGACAGAGACCCAGTACTTC.

This clonotype showed up many times. This chain links TRBV19 with TRBJ1-5; D is unresolved. Germline V lookup: CDR1 LNHDA, CDR2 SQIVND (reference sequence). Trimming stripped 5 bases from V and 4 bases from J, with 18 bases between. The CDR3 sequence is 16 residues long. CDR3 loop: CASSFPIPKKNQPQHF. The CDR3 DNA is TGTGCCAGTAGTTTCCCAATTCCGAAGAAGAATCAGCCCCAGCATTTT. Supplemented by reference TRBV19 and TRBJ1-5, the full variable domain reads DGGITQSPKYLFRKEGQNVTLSCEQNLNHDAMYWYRQDPGQGLRLIYYSQIVNDFQKGDIAEGYSVSREKKESFPLTVTSAQKNPTAFYLCASSFPIPKKNQPQHFGDGTRLSIL.

The chain combines TRBV4-1 with TRBJ1-1; possible D gene TRBD1, 5 bases. The CDR3 loop spans 17 amino acids. Trimming removed 1 base from V and 0 bases from J, with 15 bases in between. CDR1 and CDR2 from the germline V gene are MGHRA and YSYEKL. The CDR3 region has the DNA TGCGCCAGCAGCCAAGTGTTGGCAGGGTTCATGAACACTGAAGCTTTCTTT. It translates to CASSQVLAGFMNTEAFF.

This chain connects TRBV6-5 to TRBJ2-4, with D perhaps matching TRBD1 (5 bases). The germline V gene has CDR1 MNHEY and CDR2 SVGAGI. The CDR3 runs 14 residues. The germline V and J ends were trimmed by 4 bases and 6 bases, with 13 bases remaining between them. The CDR3 sequence is CASSLTRAANIQYF. CDR3 coding DNA: TGTGCCAGCAGTTTAACCAGGGCAGCAAACATTCAGTACTTC.

The table lists this clonotype with many counts. The chain joins TRBV28 to TRBJ2-5, with a possible D match to TRBD1 (5 bases). The germline V gene has CDR1 MDHEN and CDR2 SYDVKM. V shed 7 bases and J shed 2 bases, with 17 bases lying between them. This CDR3 is built from 15 residues. CDR3 protein: CASNLWGFPQETQYF. In DNA, the CDR3 is TGTGCCAGCAACCTATGGGGCTTTCCACAAGAGACCCAGTACTTC. Combining the CDR3 with reference TRBV28 and TRBJ2-5 gives the whole variable domain DVKVTQSSRYLVKRTGEKVFLECVQDMDHENMFWYRQDPGLGLRLIYFSYDVKMKEKGDIPEGYSVSREKKERFSLILESASTNQTSMYLCASNLWGFPQETQYFGPGTRLLVL.

This clonotype was counted ten times or more. This sequence may be a read error, since a much larger clone differs from it by one base. This chain connects TRBV6-1 to TRBJ2-7; TRBD1 matches at 12 bases. The CDR3 covers 14 residues. Germline V gives CDR1 MNHNS, CDR2 SASEGT. CDR3 residues: CTSRGQGAIHEQYF. The CDR3, as DNA: TGTACCAGCAGGGGACAGGGGGCGATCCACGAGCAGTACTTC.

This clonotype was found a few times. The rearrangement uses TRBV5-1 and TRBJ2-7; no clear D gene. The germline V and J ends were trimmed by 0 bases and 3 bases, with 13 bases remaining between them. The CDR3 is 15 amino acids. Germline CDR1 reads SGHRS; CDR2 reads YFSETQ. CDR3 DNA sequence: TGCGCCAGCAGCTTGGGACCGCAGGACCACTACGAGCAGTACTTC. This codes for CASSLGPQDHYEQYF.

J is TRBJ2-5 and V is TRBV15, with 9 bases lining up with TRBD1. CDR1 LNHNV and CDR2 YYDKDF come from the germline V gene (reference sequence). The CDR3 sequence is 15 residues long. Germline trimming cut 5 bases from V and 0 bases from J; bases unmatched to any gene: 4. CDR3 nucleotide sequence: TGTGCCACCAGCCTTGACAGGGGGTACCAAGAGACCCAGTACTTC. Its protein is CATSLDRGYQETQYF. Based on the CDR3 plus reference TRBV15 and TRBJ2-5, the full variable domain is DAMVIQNPRYQVTQFGKPVTLSCSQTLNHNVMYWYQQKSSQAPKLLFHYYDKDFNNEADTPDNFQSRRPNTSFCFLDIRSPGLGDTAMYLCATSLDRGYQETQYFGPGTRLLVL.

At least ten counts were recorded for this clonotype. J is TRBJ1-1 and V is TRBV12-3 or TRBV12-4; 8 bases map to TRBD1. The CDR3 consists of 15 residues. Trimming took 4 bases from V and 6 from J; bases not matched to a gene: 10. The CDR3, as DNA: TGTGCCAGCAGTTCCTCCCGGACAGGGTGGGCTGAAGCTTTCTTT. Protein product: CASSSSRTGWAEAFF.

This clonotype showed up many times. The V gene is TRBV30, the J gene TRBJ2-7, with 11 nucleotides matching TRBD2. J gave up 4 bases and V 1 base, and 9 bases lay outside the gene matches. CDR3 size: 16 residues. The germline CDR1 and CDR2 sequences are GTSNPN and SVGIG (reference sequence). The CDR3 nucleotides read TGTGCCTGGAGTGGACTCGGGGGACTAGCGGCATACGAGCAGTACTTC. Its translation: CAWSGLGGLAAYEQYF.

This clonotype was counted ten times or more. V is TRBV6-5 and J is TRBJ1-5; D is perhaps TRBD1 (5 bases). This CDR3 region has 13 residues. CDR1 is MNHEY, CDR2 SVGAGI, per germline. With 6 bases removed from V and 5 bases from J, the gap between germline ends came to 11 bases. The CDR3 spells CASSLQEYQPQHF. The CDR3 DNA sequence: TGTGCCAGCAGCTTACAGGAGTATCAGCCCCAGCATTTT.

This clonotype was observed many times. The chain couples TRBV19 to TRBJ1-1; D is ambiguous. This CDR3 comprises 15 residues. Trimming took off 3 bases at V and 1 base at J, with 12 bases between the two ends. Germline loops: CDR1 LNHDA, CDR2 SQIVND (reference sequence). The CDR3 here is CASSITDGPNTEAFF. The CDR3 DNA sequence: TGTGCCAGTAGTATCACGGACGGACCGAACACTGAAGCTTTCTTT.

This clonotype was detected ten times or more. The chain couples TRBV20-1 to TRBJ1-1; no reliable D call. The CDR3 is 16 residues long. CDR1 and CDR2 from the germline V gene are DFQATT and SNEGSKA (reference sequence). V dropped 2 bases and J dropped 1 base, with 17 bases sitting between them. The CDR3, as DNA: TGCAGTGCTAGAAGGACGGGAGGGTTTAAGAACACTGAAGCTTTCTTT. As protein: CSARRTGGFKNTEAFF.

Comment on this clonotype: A much bigger clone sits one base away, suggesting this may be a read error. CDR3 sequence (DNA): TGCAGCGTTGAAGGGCAGCCAAACACTGGAGCTTTCTTT. Amino acid sequence: CSVEGQPNTGAFF. V and J are TRBV29-1 and TRBJ1-1; D unresolved. Germline V gene data show CDR1 as SQVTM and CDR2 as ANQGSEA. This CDR3 has 13 amino acids. Looking up the rest from reference TRBV29-1 and TRBJ1-1 gives the full variable domain: SAVISQKPSRDICQRGTSLTIQCQVDSQVTMMFWYRQQPGQSLTLIATANQGSEATYESGFVIDKFPISRPNLTFSTLTVSNMSPEDSSIYLCSVEGQPNTGAFFGQGTRLTVV.

This clonotype came up a few times. The rearrangement uses TRBV6-1 and TRBJ1-2, with unresolved D. In germline, CDR1 is MNHNS, CDR2 SASEGT. The CDR3 totals 12 residues. CDR3 nucleotide sequence: TGTGCTTCTCGCCAGCCTAACTATGGCTACACCTTC. Its translation: CASRQPNYGYTF.

This clonotype was picked up a small number of times. The chain joins TRBV5-1 to TRBJ1-1; D not certain. V was clipped by 1 base and J by 3 bases, with 10 bases between them. This CDR3 is built from 14 residues. CDR1 and CDR2 from the germline V gene are SGHRS and YFSETQ. For the CDR3, the DNA is TGCGCCAGCAGCTTGCTTTATACCTACACTGAAGCTTTCTTT. This translates into CASSLLYTYTEAFF.

In this sample, this clonotype turned up many times. V gene TRBV6-1 combines with J gene TRBJ2-7; 9 bases are shared with TRBD2. The CDR3 is made up of 17 amino acids. From germline, CDR1 is MNHNS and CDR2 SASEGT. The V segment lost 5 bases and the J segment 2 bases; nucleotides outside the gene matches: 13. DNA for the CDR3: TGTGCCAGCAGTCGAGCGGGAGGAGGGGGGTGGCCCTACGAGCAGTACTTC. It is translated as CASSRAGGGGWPYEQYF.

This clonotype was seen more than once but under ten times. The chain combines TRBV5-6 with TRBJ2-5; 11 positions match TRBD2. V lost 2 bases to trimming and J lost 5 bases; unmatched junction nucleotides: 8. CDR1 and CDR2 from the germline V gene are SGHDT and YYEEEE. This CDR3 comprises 16 residues. The CDR3 here is CASSFTTLAGGETQYF. CDR3 nucleotides: TGTGCCAGCAGCTTTACAACGCTAGCGGGAGGTGAGACCCAGTACTTC.

This clonotype occurred many times. This chain joins TRBV28 and TRBJ2-7; a possible D gene is TRBD1 (6 bases). V dropped 5 bases and J dropped 6 bases, with 23 bases sitting between them. CDR3 length: 16 residues. Germline V gene lookup returns CDR1 MDHEN and CDR2 SYDVKM. DNA for the CDR3: TGTGCCAGCAGTCCTATTGGTAAACAGGGTTCACTCGAGCAGTACTTC. Its protein product is CASSPIGKQGSLEQYF.

The table lists this clonotype with many counts. The J gene is TRBJ2-5, the V gene TRBV6-5, with D perhaps TRBD1 or TRBD2 (5 bases each). This CDR3 is 15 amino acids long. The germline gives CDR1 MNHEY, CDR2 SVGAGI. Trimming left V 2 bases short and J 0 bases short, with 10 bases between. The CDR3 coding sequence is TGTGCCAGCAGTTACGGGGGAGCGTACCAAGAGACCCAGTACTTC. It encodes CASSYGGAYQETQYF.

The rearrangement uses TRBV13 and TRBJ2-2, with a weak D call TRBD2 (5 bases). This CDR3 region has 14 residues. Germline V gene sequence: CDR1 PRHDT, CDR2 FYEKMQ (reference sequence). Trimming cost V 5 bases and J 3 bases, with 10 bases left between them. The CDR3 nucleotides are TGTGCCAGCAGCCGGACTGTTTACACCGGGGAGCTGTTTTTT. Translation gives CASSRTVYTGELFF.

This clonotype showed up many times. The V and J genes are TRBV6-1 and TRBJ2-7; 8 bases are a match to TRBD1. Germline V gives CDR1 MNHNS, CDR2 SASEGT. This CDR3 has 13 amino acids. Losses at the gene ends were 6 bases for V and 2 bases for J; bases not matched to a gene: 3. The DNA for the CDR3 is TGTGCCAGCAGCCCGACAGGGGCCTACGAGCAGTACTTC. It encodes CASSPTGAYEQYF.

The V gene is TRBV11-2, the J gene TRBJ1-3; D not resolved. This CDR3 region has 14 residues. V dropped 3 bases and J dropped 0 bases, with 6 bases sitting between them. CDR1 and CDR2 from the germline V gene are SGHAT and FQNNGV. CDR3 in amino acids: CASSFDGSGNTIYF. CDR3 nucleotides: TGTGCCAGCAGCTTTGACGGCTCTGGAAACACCATATATTTT.

This clonotype came up many times. V is TRBV29-1 and J is TRBJ2-5, with a possible D match to TRBD1 (6 bases). CDR3 size: 12 residues. Trimming cost V 7 bases and J 4 bases, with 13 bases left between them. Germline CDR1 is SQVTM and CDR2 is ANQGSEA. CDR3 coding DNA: TGCAGCGCCCTCAGGGGTTCAGAGACCCAGTACTTC. This sequence encodes CSALRGSETQYF.

The chain has TRBV6-1 and TRBJ1-6; D is perhaps TRBD1 (5 bases). The V gene's germline CDR1 is MNHNS and CDR2 SASEGT. Trimming stripped 8 bases from V and 8 bases from J, with 10 bases between. This CDR3 has 12 amino acids. The CDR3 sequence is CASRGTDSPLHF. Written as DNA, the CDR3 is TGTGCCAGCCGGGGCACGGATTCACCCCTCCACTTT.

In its sample, this clonotype was seen many times. The J gene is TRBJ2-5, the V gene TRBV6-2 or TRBV6-3; 10 bases match TRBD2. The CDR3 length is 15 residues. Germline trimming cut 5 bases from V and 5 bases from J; bases unmatched to any gene: 8. Germline V gene data show CDR1 as MNHEY and CDR2 as SVGEGT. CDR3 coding DNA: TGTGCCAGCAGTGCACCGGGACTAGCGAGGGAGACCCAGTACTTC. This codes for CASSAPGLARETQYF.